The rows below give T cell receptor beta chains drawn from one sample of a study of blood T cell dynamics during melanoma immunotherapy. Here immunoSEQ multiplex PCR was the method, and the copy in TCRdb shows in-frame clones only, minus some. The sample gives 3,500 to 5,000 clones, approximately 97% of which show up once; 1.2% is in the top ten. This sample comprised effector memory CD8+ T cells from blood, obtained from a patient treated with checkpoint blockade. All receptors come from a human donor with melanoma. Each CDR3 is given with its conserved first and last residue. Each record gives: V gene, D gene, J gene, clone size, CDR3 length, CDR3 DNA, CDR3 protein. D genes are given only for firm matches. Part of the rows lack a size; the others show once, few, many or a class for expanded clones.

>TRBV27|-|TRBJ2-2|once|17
TGTGCCAGCACCAAGAGTCGTATCAGGGCGTACACCGGGGAGCTGTTTTTT
CASTKSRIRAYTGELFF
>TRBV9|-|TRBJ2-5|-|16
TGTGCCAGCAGCGCGGCCGGGTGGACCGGGCGGGAGACCCAGTACTTC
CASSAAGWTGRETQYF
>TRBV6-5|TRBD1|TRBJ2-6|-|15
TGTGCCAGCAGCTTGACAGGGTCCGGGGCCAACGTCCTGACTTTC
CASSLTGSGANVLTF
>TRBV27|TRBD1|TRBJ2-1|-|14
TGTGCCAGCACGTCCCGGGACAGGTACAATGAGCAGTTCTTC
CASTSRDRYNEQFF
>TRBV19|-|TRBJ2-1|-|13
TGTGCCAGTAGTATAGGCGGGTACAATGAGCAGTTCTTC
CASSIGGYNEQFF
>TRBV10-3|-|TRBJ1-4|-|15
TGTGCCATCAGTGAGTCAAAAGCAACTAATGAAAAACTGTTTTTT
CAISESKATNEKLFF
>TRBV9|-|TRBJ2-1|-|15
TGTGCCAGCAGCGTAGATCCGGGAGCCTACAATGAGCAGTTCTTC
CASSVDPGAYNEQFF
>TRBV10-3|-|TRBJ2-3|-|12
TGTGCCATCAGTGAGTCTCCGGGTGAGCCGTATTTT
CAISESPGEPYF
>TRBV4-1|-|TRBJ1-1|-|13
TGCGCCAGCAGCCAACCGGGGACGGGCTCAGCTTTCTTT
CASSQPGTGSAFF
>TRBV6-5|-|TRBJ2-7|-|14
TGTGCCAGCAGTTACTCGTCCAGTACCTACGAGCAGTACTTC
CASSYSSSTYEQYF
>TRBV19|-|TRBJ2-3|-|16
TGTGCCAGTAGTTCGCGGGCCAGTACCCGCACAGATACGCAGTATTTT
CASSSRASTRTDTQYF
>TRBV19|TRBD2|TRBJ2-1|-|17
TGTGCCAGTAGTATAGAACGGACTAGCGGGAGGGGTAATGAGCAGTTCTTC
CASSIERTSGRGNEQFF
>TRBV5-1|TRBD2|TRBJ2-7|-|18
TGCGCCAGCAGCTTGGCGGCTAGCGGGAGGCCGAGCTCCTACGAGCAGTACTTC
CASSLAASGRPSSYEQYF
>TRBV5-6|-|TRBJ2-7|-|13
TGTGCCAGCAGCTTATTTAGCTCCTACGAGCAGTACTTC
CASSLFSSYEQYF
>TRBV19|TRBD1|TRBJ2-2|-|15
TGTGCCAGTAGTATTGGGCAGGGGGCATCCGGGGAGCTGTTTTTT
CASSIGQGASGELFF
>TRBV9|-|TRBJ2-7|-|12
TGTGCCAGCAGCGTAGAGGGGCGCGAGCAGTACTTC
CASSVEGREQYF
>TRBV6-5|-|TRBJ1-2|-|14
TGTGCCAGCAGTTACGGACAACGAGGGTATGGCTACACCTTC
CASSYGQRGYGYTF
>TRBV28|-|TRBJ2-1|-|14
TGTGCCAGCATGGGCCAGGGGACCTACAATGAGCAGTTCTTC
CASMGQGTYNEQFF
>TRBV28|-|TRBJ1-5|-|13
TGTGCCAGCAAACGGGCAGGCAATCAGCCCCAGCATTTT
CASKRAGNQPQHF
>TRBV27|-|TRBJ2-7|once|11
TGTGCCAGCAGTTGGGGAGGCGAGCAGTACTTC
CASSWGGEQYF
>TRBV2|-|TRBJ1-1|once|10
TGTGCCAGCAGCGGGACTGAAGCTTTCTTT
CASSGTEAFF
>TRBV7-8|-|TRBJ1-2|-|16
TGTGCCAGCAGCCAATTAAGGGACGGAGCTAACTATGGCTACACCTTC
CASSQLRDGANYGYTF
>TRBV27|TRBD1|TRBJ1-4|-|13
TGTGCCACCTTGGACAGGGGAAATGAAAAACTGTTTTTT
CATLDRGNEKLFF
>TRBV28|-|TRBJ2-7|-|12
TGTGCCAGCAGTTTAGAAGGGGTCACACAGTACTTC
CASSLEGVTQYF
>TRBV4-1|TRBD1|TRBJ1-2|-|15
TGCGCCAGCAGCCCGACAGGGGGGAGTAACTATGGCTACACCTTC
CASSPTGGSNYGYTF
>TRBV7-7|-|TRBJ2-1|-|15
TGTGCCAGCAGCATCATCGACGGGAAGGACAATGAGCAGTTCTTC
CASSIIDGKDNEQFF
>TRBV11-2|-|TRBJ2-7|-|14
TGTGCCAGCAGCCAAGAAGACAATTACTACGAGCAGTACTTC
CASSQEDNYYEQYF
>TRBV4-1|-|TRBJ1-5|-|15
TGCGCCAGCAGCCCTCTGGGGGGTACCAATCAGCCCCAGCATTTT
CASSPLGGTNQPQHF
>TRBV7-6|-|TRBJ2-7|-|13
TGTGCCAGCAGCTTAGAGCACTATTACGAGCAGTACTTC
CASSLEHYYEQYF
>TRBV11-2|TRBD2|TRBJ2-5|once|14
TGTGCCAGCTCCTTAGCGGGAGGGAAGGAGACCCAGTACTTC
CASSLAGGKETQYF
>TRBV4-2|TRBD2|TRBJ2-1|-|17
TGTGCCAGCAGTTCAGGACTAGCGGTCTCCTCCTACAATGAGCAGTTCTTC
CASSSGLAVSSYNEQFF
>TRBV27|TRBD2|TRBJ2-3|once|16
TGTGCCCCTCCGGGACTAGCGGGAAGAAGCACAGATACGCAGTATTTT
CAPPGLAGRSTDTQYF
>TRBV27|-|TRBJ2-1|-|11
TGTGCCAGCAGGCGCTCGAATGAGCAGTTCTTC
CASRRSNEQFF
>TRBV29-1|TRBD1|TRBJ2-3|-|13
TGCAGCGGAAGCGGAGCGACAGGGGTGTGGGAGTATTTT
CSGSGATGVWEYF
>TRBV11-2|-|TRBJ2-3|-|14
TGTGCCAGCAGCTTAGGCAGCGGCCGGGATACGCAGTATTTT
CASSLGSGRDTQYF
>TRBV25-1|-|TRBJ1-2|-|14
TGTGCCAGCAGTGAATTCGAGGACAGCAATGGCTACACCTTC
CASSEFEDSNGYTF
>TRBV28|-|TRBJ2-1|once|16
TGTGCCAGCACCCCCATGGGGCTAGCGCCTTACAATGAGCAGTTCTTC
CASTPMGLAPYNEQFF
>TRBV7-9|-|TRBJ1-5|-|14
TGTGCCAGCAGCGGAGGGGGAGGGAATCAGCCCCAGCATTTT
CASSGGGGNQPQHF
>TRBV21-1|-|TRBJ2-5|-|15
TGTGCCAGCGACTTGGGACTAGCGGGAGGGGAGGCCCAGTACTTC
CASDLGLAGGEAQYF
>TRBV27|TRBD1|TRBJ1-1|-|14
TGTGCCAGCAGTCCTCTCCAGGGGGCCGCTGAAGCTTTCTTT
CASSPLQGAAEAFF
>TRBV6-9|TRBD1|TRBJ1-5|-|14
TGTGCCAGCAGTTCTCGACAGGGGAGTCAGCCCCAGCATTTT
CASSSRQGSQPQHF
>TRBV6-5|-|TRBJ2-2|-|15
TGTGCCAGCAGTTACCCCCCCCCGCCCACCGGGGAGCTGTTTTTT
CASSYPPPPTGELFF
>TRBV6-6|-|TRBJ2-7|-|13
TGTGCCAGCGGCCCCAGGGTGGTGTACGAGCAGTACTTC
CASGPRVVYEQYF
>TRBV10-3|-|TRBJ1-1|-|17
TGTGCCATCAGTGAGGCCTCTTCGTGGGCTGGGAACACTGAAGCTTTCTTT
CAISEASSWAGNTEAFF
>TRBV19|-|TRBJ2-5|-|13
TGTGCCAGTAGTATAGCGGGGCGAGAGACCCAGTACTTC
CASSIAGRETQYF
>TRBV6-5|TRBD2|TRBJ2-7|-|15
TGTGCCACCAGGATAGCGGGAGGGACCTCCTACGAGCAGTACTTC
CATRIAGGTSYEQYF
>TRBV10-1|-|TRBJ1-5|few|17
TGCGCCAGCAGTGAGTTAAGACCGGGTCTAAACAATCAGCCCCAGCATTTT
CASSELRPGLNNQPQHF
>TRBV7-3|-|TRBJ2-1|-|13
TGTGCCAGCAGCTTAGGGGCTTGGAATGAGCAGTTCTTC
CASSLGAWNEQFF
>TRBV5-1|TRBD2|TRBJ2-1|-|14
TGCGCCAGCAGCCCCCCCGTAACTAGCGGTGAGCAGTTCTTC
CASSPPVTSGEQFF
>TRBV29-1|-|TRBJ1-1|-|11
TGCAGCGTTGAACTGGGAATCAGCGCTTTCTTT
CSVELGISAFF
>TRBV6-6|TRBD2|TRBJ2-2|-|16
TGTGCCAGCAGTTACCGGCGGGAGGGGAACACCGGGGAGCTGTTTTTT
CASSYRREGNTGELFF
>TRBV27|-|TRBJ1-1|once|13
TGTGCCAGCAGCTGGGGCCCGGGCACTGAAGCTTTCTTT
CASSWGPGTEAFF